Below are 5 T cell receptor beta chains sequenced from a single sample in a study of vaccination and CD4 T cells after COVID-19. These receptors' targets are unknown. As for treatment: roughly ten-day PBMC culture with coronavirus spike peptide pools or control peptides (ViraFEST assay). Cultured CD4+ T-cell DNA underwent Oncomine TCR Beta short-read sequencing. TCRdb re-analysed the PCR reads in MiXCR, keeping a single row per CDR3 protein. The sample consists of 6,600 or so distinct CDR3 sequences, around 50% of them appearing once. Source material: CD4+ T cells from blood, cultured in vitro. The receptors come from a human donor who had recovered from COVID-19.

This clonotype was observed a few times. V usage is TRBV20-1 and J usage is TRBJ2-3; the match to TRBD1 covers 8 bases. After removal of 3 bases from V and 5 bases from J, the junction contained 4 bases not matched to a gene. CDR3 length: 13 amino acids. CDR1 and CDR2 from the germline V gene are DFQATT and SNEGSKA (reference sequence). Written as DNA, the CDR3 is TGCAGTGCTAGGACAGGGGCACAAGATACGCAGTATTTT. This translates into CSARTGAQDTQYF.

This clonotype has a handful of counts. This chain joins TRBV15 and TRBJ2-3; the match to TRBD2 covers 15 bases. The CDR3 sequence is 19 residues long. V lost 0 bases and J lost 1; bases outside the gene matches: 5. Germline V CDR1 and CDR2: LNHNV, YYDKDF (reference sequence). This CDR3 is CATSRDRTSGGAGTDTQYF. DNA for the CDR3: TGTGCCACCAGCAGAGATCGGACTAGCGGGGGGGCTGGCACAGATACGCAGTATTTT.

The rearrangement joins TRBV20-1 to TRBJ2-2, with no clear D. This CDR3 has 13 amino acids. The germline V gene has CDR1 DFQATT and CDR2 SNEGSKA (reference sequence). The chain's CDR3 is CIARSPNTGELFF. The CDR3 region has the DNA TGCATAGCACGGTCTCCAAACACCGGGGAGCTGTTTTTT.

This clonotype was seen a few times. The chain recombines TRBV7-6 with TRBJ2-7; D is perhaps TRBD2 (6 bases). From germline, CDR1 is SGHVS and CDR2 FNYEAQ. Trimming took 3 bases from V and 2 from J, leaving 11 bases between them. The CDR3 is 14 residues long. The CDR3 DNA reads as TGTGCCAGCAGCTTGGGCGGGGACGCCTACGAGCAGTACTTC. This encodes CASSLGGDAYEQYF.

This clonotype was detected only a few times. The CDR3 DNA is TGTGCCAGCAGTGGTAAGGGGGCGGTTTACACTGAAGCTTTCTTT. Translated: CASSGKGAVYTEAFF. The rearrangement joins TRBV6-1 to TRBJ1-1; 7 nucleotides agree with TRBD1. V lost 4 bases, J lost 3 bases, and 8 bases stayed unmatched. The CDR3 runs to 15 residues. The germline V gene encodes CDR1 MNHNS and CDR2 SASEGT.